These T cell receptor beta chains were read from a single sample in a study of T cell repertoires in cytomegalovirus infection. TCRdb ran MiXCR on the reads and lists one entry per CDR3 protein. Of under 150,000 distinct CDR3 sequences detected, roughly 9% appear once; the ten largest clones hold about 9.4%. The sample taken for sequencing was PBMCs. The source of these receptors is a human donor in good health (CMV status not recorded). Some clones in this sample may be carry-over from other donors' samples. Each CDR3 is given with its conserved first and last residue. The order of the fields is V gene, J gene, clone size, CDR3 protein. Where a row states a size, it is once, few, many or the class of an expanded clone; other rows omit it.

v_gene: TRBV7-9; j_gene: TRBJ1-1; abundance: .; CDR3aa: CASSPGGGEAFF
v_gene: TRBV4-1; j_gene: TRBJ2-2; abundance: many; CDR3aa: CASSQGLRERGGRGTGELFF
v_gene: TRBV7-2; j_gene: TRBJ1-1; abundance: many; CDR3aa: CASSLDAGVNTEAFF
v_gene: TRBV20-1; j_gene: TRBJ1-5; abundance: .; CDR3aa: CSAFGRNNQPQHF
v_gene: TRBV28; j_gene: TRBJ1-6; abundance: .; CDR3aa: CASTWDRAGSSPLHF
v_gene: TRBV28; j_gene: TRBJ1-5; abundance: .; CDR3aa: CASSRTGTSNQPQHF
v_gene: TRBV7-2; j_gene: TRBJ2-5; abundance: many; CDR3aa: CASSLVSGGLETQYF
v_gene: TRBV19; j_gene: TRBJ1-1; abundance: many; CDR3aa: CASSKTGRAFF
v_gene: TRBV29-1; j_gene: TRBJ2-7; abundance: .; CDR3aa: CSVVGFSYEQYF
v_gene: TRBV18; j_gene: TRBJ1-1; abundance: .; CDR3aa: CVSSPGQKNTEAFF
v_gene: TRBV6-6; j_gene: TRBJ2-1; abundance: many; CDR3aa: CASSASVNGGRGNEQFF
v_gene: TRBV7-2; j_gene: TRBJ1-3; abundance: many; CDR3aa: CASSLAGSPGNTIYF
v_gene: TRBV15; j_gene: TRBJ2-5; abundance: many; CDR3aa: CATSRGTGFETQYF
v_gene: TRBV28; j_gene: TRBJ2-1; abundance: many; CDR3aa: CAWGGGGYNEQFF
v_gene: TRBV20-1; j_gene: TRBJ2-7; abundance: many; CDR3aa: CSARGQGRVYEQYF
v_gene: TRBV7-9; j_gene: TRBJ2-1; abundance: many; CDR3aa: CASSAPVGVVPNEQFF
v_gene: TRBV20-1; j_gene: TRBJ2-1; abundance: .; CDR3aa: CSAPDPTNEQFF
v_gene: TRBV28; j_gene: TRBJ1-1; abundance: many; CDR3aa: CASSLGAPVYTEAFF
v_gene: TRBV5-4; j_gene: TRBJ1-6; abundance: many; CDR3aa: CASASRDTYNSPLHF
v_gene: TRBV2; j_gene: TRBJ1-1; abundance: many; CDR3aa: CASTGPRAIPRF
v_gene: TRBV28; j_gene: TRBJ1-5; abundance: many; CDR3aa: CASSLWRGGVQQPQHF
v_gene: TRBV27; j_gene: TRBJ1-4; abundance: many; CDR3aa: CASSLQGIGSVGKLFF
v_gene: TRBV2; j_gene: TRBJ2-5; abundance: many; CDR3aa: CASNWPGLADKTQYF
v_gene: TRBV30; j_gene: TRBJ1-1; abundance: .; CDR3aa: CAWSLGLANTEAFF
v_gene: TRBV28; j_gene: TRBJ1-2; abundance: many; CDR3aa: CASARIRGRSGYTF
v_gene: TRBV12-3/TRBV12-4; j_gene: TRBJ1-6; abundance: .; CDR3aa: CSSSLMSSYNSPLHF
v_gene: TRBV19; j_gene: TRBJ2-3; abundance: .; CDR3aa: CASSINPAGGPWDTQYF
v_gene: TRBV29-1; j_gene: TRBJ2-3; abundance: .; CDR3aa: CSVAGQYTDTQYF
v_gene: TRBV20-1; j_gene: TRBJ2-5; abundance: many; CDR3aa: CSARDVRIWETQYF
v_gene: TRBV12-3/TRBV12-4; j_gene: TRBJ1-1; abundance: few; CDR3aa: CASTPQLGGTEAFF
v_gene: TRBV6-4; j_gene: TRBJ2-2; abundance: many; CDR3aa: CASSGRQGDRVTGELFF
v_gene: TRBV28; j_gene: TRBJ1-2; abundance: many; CDR3aa: CASTSPGRTNYGYTF
v_gene: TRBV7-8; j_gene: TRBJ2-2; abundance: .; CDR3aa: CASSRPEAGAYTGELFF
v_gene: TRBV7-8; j_gene: TRBJ1-1; abundance: many; CDR3aa: CASSLIAHTEAFF
v_gene: TRBV6-1; j_gene: TRBJ1-1; abundance: many; CDR3aa: CASSWGTMNTEAFF
v_gene: TRBV3-1; j_gene: TRBJ1-1; abundance: .; CDR3aa: CASSQESRVNTEAFF
v_gene: TRBV7-8; j_gene: TRBJ2-2; abundance: many; CDR3aa: CASSLAQGRSTGELFF
v_gene: TRBV14; j_gene: TRBJ1-4; abundance: many; CDR3aa: CASSPNHEKLFF
v_gene: TRBV3-1; j_gene: TRBJ1-2; abundance: many; CDR3aa: CASSQDSNYGYTF
v_gene: TRBV7-9; j_gene: TRBJ2-3; abundance: many; CDR3aa: CASSSNLAGKGTDTQYF
v_gene: TRBV10-3; j_gene: TRBJ2-3; abundance: many; CDR3aa: CAISESDSSTDTQYF
v_gene: TRBV7-2; j_gene: TRBJ2-1; abundance: many; CDR3aa: CASSLLQRSYNEQFF
v_gene: TRBV28; j_gene: TRBJ1-2; abundance: many; CDR3aa: CASSSIVGGYTF
v_gene: TRBV7-2; j_gene: TRBJ2-3; abundance: many; CDR3aa: CASSPPSTDTQYF
v_gene: TRBV28; j_gene: TRBJ1-6; abundance: many; CDR3aa: CASTLGTGDSPLHF
v_gene: TRBV24-1; j_gene: TRBJ2-1; abundance: many; CDR3aa: CATSDYDSYNEQFF
v_gene: TRBV5-1; j_gene: TRBJ1-1; abundance: few; CDR3aa: CASSIDQGTEAFF
v_gene: TRBV29-1; j_gene: TRBJ2-2; abundance: .; CDR3aa: CSVDIRRSGSTGELFF
v_gene: TRBV2; j_gene: TRBJ1-2; abundance: few; CDR3aa: CASSDILGGYTF
v_gene: TRBV28; j_gene: TRBJ1-1; abundance: few; CDR3aa: CASTSSGSRDTEAFF
v_gene: TRBV30; j_gene: TRBJ2-7; abundance: few; CDR3aa: CAWSGTGNRDEQYF
v_gene: TRBV28; j_gene: TRBJ2-2; abundance: many; CDR3aa: CASSLGEIWRDHTGELFF
v_gene: TRBV2; j_gene: TRBJ1-4; abundance: many; CDR3aa: CASSKQGRGEKLFF